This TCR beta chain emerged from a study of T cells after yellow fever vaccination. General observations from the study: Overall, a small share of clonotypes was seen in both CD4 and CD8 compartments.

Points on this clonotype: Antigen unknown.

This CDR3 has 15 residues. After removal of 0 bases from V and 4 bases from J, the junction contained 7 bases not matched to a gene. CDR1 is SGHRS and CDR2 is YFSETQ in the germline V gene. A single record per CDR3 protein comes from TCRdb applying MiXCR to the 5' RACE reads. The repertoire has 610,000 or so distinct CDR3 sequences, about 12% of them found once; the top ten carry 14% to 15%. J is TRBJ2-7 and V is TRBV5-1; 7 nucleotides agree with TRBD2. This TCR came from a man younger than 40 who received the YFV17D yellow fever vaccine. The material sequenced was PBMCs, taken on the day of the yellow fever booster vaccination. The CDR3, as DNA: TGCGCCAGCAGCTTGGGGCCAGCGGGAACTTACGAGCAGTACTTC. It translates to CASSLGPAGTYEQYF.